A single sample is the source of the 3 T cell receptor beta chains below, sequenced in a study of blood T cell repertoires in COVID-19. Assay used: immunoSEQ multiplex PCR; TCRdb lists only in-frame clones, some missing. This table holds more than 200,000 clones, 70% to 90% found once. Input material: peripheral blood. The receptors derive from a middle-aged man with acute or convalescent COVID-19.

CDR3 in amino acids: CASAPRGRGGDTQYF. DNA of the CDR3: TGTGCCAGCGCCCCAAGGGGGCGGGGCGGAGATACGCAGTATTTT. The rearrangement joins TRBV6-5 to TRBJ2-3; TRBD1 is a possible D gene (7 bases). The germline V and J ends were trimmed by 8 bases and 5 bases, with 20 bases remaining between them. Germline V lookup: CDR1 MNHEY, CDR2 SVGAGI. This CDR3 is built from 15 residues.

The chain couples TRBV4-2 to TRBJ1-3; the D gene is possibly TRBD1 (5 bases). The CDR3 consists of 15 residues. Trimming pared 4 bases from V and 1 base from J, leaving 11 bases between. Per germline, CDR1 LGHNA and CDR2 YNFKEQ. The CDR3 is CASSPRQLSGNTIYF. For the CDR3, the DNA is TGTGCCAGCAGCCCCAGACAGCTATCTGGAAACACCATATATTTT.

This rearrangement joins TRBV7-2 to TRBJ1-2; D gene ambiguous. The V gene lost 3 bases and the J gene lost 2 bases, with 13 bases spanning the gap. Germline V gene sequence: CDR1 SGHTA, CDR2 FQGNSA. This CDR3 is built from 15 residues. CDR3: CASSLNSLLNYGYTF. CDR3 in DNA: TGTGCCAGCAGCTTGAACTCGTTATTAAACTATGGCTACACCTTC.